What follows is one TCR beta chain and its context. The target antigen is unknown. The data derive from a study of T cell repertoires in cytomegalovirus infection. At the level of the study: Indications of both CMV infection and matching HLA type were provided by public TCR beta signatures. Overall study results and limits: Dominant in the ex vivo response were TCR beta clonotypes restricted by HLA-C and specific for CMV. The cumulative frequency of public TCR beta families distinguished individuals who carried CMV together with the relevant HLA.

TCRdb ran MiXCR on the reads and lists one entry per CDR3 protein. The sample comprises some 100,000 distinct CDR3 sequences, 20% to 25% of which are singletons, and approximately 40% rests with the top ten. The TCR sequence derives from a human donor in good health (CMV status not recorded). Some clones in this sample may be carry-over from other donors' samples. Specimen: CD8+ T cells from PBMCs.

CDR3 bases: TGTGCCAGCAGCGCCGATGGACCTTTTAGCTCCTATAATTCACCCCTCCACTTT. It codes for CASSADGPFSSYNSPLHF. The chain recombines TRBV14 with TRBJ1-6; no definite D call. The V gene's germline CDR1 is SGHDN and CDR2 FVKESK. The CDR3 is made up of 18 amino acids. Trimming stripped 5 bases from V and 0 bases from J, with 17 bases between.